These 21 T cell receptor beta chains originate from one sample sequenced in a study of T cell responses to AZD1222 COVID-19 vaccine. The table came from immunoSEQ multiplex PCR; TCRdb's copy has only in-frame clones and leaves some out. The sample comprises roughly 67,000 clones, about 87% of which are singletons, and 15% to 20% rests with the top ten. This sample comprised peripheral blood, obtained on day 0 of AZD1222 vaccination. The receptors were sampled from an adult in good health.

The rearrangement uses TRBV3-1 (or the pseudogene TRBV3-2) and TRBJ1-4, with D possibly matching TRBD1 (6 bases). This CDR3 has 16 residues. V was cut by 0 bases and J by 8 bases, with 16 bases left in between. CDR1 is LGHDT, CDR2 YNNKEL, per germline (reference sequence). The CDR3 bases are TGTGCCAGCAGCCAAGATCAGACGGGGGCAAGGGAAAAACTGTTTTTT. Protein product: CASSQDQTGAREKLFF.

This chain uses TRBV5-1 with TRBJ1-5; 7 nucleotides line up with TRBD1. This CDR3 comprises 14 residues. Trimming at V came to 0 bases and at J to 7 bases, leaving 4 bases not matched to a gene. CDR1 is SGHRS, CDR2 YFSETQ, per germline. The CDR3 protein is CASSLGAGGQPQHF. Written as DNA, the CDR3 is TGCGCCAGCAGCTTGGGGGCAGGGGGACAGCCCCAGCATTTT.

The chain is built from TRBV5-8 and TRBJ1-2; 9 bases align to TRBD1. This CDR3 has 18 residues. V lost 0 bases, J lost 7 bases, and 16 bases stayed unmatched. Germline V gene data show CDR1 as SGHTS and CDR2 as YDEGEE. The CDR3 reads CASSLALSPRTGVSGYTF. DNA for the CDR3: TGTGCCAGCAGCTTGGCTTTGTCTCCGCGGACAGGGGTAAGTGGCTACACCTTC.

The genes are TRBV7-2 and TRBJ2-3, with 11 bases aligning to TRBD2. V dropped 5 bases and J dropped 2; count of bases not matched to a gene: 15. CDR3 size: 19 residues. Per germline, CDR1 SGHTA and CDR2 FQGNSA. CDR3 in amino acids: CASSMTSGDWRGYTDTQYF. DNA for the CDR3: TGTGCCAGCAGCATGACTAGCGGGGATTGGCGTGGGTACACAGATACGCAGTATTTT.

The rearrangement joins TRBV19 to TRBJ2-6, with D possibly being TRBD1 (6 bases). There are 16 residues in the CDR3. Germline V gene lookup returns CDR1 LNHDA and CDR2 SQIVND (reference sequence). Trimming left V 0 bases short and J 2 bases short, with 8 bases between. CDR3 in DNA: TGTGCCAGTAGTATAGATCAGGGGACTGGGGCCAACGTCCTGACTTTC. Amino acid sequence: CASSIDQGTGANVLTF.

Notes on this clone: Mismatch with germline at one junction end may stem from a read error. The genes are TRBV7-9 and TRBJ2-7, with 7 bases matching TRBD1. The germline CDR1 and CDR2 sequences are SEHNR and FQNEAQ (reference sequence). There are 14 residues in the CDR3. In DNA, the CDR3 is TGTGCCAGCACCTTACAGGGGCTCCCGGGAGAGCAGTACTTC. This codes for CASTLQGLPGEQYF.

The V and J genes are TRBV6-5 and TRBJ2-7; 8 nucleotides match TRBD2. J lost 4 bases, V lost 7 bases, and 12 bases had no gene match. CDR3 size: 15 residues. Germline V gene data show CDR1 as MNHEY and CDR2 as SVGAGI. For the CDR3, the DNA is TGTGCCAGCAATCCCACTAGCGGATCTGGGTACGAGCAGTACTTC. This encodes CASNPTSGSGYEQYF.

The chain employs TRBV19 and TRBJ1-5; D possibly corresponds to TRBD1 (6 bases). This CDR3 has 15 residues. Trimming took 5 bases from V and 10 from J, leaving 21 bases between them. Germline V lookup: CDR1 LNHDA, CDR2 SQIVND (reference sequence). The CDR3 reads CASSPDTGGLKPQHF. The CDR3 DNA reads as TGTGCCAGTAGTCCAGACACGGGGGGCCTCAAACCCCAGCATTTT.

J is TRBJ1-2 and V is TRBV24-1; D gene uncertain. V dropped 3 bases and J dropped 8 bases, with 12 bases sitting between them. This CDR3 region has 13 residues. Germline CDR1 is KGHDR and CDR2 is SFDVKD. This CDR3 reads CATSDPLSAGYTF. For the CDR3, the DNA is TGTGCCACCAGTGATCCTCTCTCAGCCGGCTACACCTTC.

The CDR3 nucleotides are TGTGCCAGCAGAGCCCAGACTAGCGGGAGCGGGGAGCAGTACTTC. Its protein product is CASRAQTSGSGEQYF. J is TRBJ2-7 and V is TRBV6-5, with 12 bases matching TRBD2. Looked up from germline, CDR1 is MNHEY and CDR2 is SVGAGI. The CDR3 sequence is 15 residues long. Trimming at V came to 6 bases and at J to 7 bases, leaving 10 bases not matched to a gene.

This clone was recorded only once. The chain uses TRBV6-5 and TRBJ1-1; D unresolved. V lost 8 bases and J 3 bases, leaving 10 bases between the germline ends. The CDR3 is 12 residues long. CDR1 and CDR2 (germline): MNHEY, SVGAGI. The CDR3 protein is CASWPQYTEAFF. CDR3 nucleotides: TGTGCCAGCTGGCCCCAATACACTGAAGCTTTCTTT.

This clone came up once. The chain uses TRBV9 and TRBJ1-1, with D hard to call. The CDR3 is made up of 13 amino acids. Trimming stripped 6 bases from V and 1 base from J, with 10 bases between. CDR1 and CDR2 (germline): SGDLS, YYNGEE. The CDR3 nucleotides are TGTGCCAGCACCTCCCTCGGGAACACTGAAGCTTTCTTT. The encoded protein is CASTSLGNTEAFF. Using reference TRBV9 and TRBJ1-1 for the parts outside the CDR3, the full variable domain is DSGVTQTPKHLITATGQRVTLRCSPRSGDLSVYWYQQSLDQGLQFLIQYYNGEERAKGNILERFSAQQFPDLHSELNLSSLELGDSALYFCASTSLGNTEAFFGQGTRLTVV.

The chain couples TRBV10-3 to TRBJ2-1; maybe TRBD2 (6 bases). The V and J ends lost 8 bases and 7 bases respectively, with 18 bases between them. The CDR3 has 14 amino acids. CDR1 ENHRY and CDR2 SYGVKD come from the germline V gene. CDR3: CAIAQFLANNEQFF. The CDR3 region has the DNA TGTGCCATCGCCCAATTTCTAGCGAATAATGAGCAGTTCTTC.

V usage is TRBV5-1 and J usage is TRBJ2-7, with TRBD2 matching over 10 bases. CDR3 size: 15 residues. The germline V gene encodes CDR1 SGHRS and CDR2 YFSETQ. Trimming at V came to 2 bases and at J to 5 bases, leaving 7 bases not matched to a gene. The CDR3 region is CASSLSGRAFDEQYF. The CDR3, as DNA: TGCGCCAGCAGCTTAAGCGGGAGGGCCTTCGACGAGCAGTACTTC. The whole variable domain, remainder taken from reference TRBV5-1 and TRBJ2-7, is KAGVTQTPRYLIKTRGQQVTLSCSPISGHRSVSWYQQTPGQGLQFLFEYFSETQRNKGNFPGRFSGRQFSNSRSEMNVSTLELGDSALYLCASSLSGRAFDEQYFGPGTRLTVT.

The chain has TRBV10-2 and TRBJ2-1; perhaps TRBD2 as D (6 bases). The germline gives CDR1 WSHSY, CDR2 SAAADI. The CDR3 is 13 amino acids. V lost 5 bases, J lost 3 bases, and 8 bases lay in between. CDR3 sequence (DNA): TGCGCCAGCAGTCTAGCGTTCTACAATGAGCAGTTCTTC. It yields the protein CASSLAFYNEQFF.

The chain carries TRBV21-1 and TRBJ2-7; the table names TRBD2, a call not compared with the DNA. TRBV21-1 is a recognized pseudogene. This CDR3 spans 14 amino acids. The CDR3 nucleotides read TGTGCCCTCCCCCAGGAGCGGCCTTCCTACGAGCAGTACTTC. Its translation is CALPQERPSYEQYF.

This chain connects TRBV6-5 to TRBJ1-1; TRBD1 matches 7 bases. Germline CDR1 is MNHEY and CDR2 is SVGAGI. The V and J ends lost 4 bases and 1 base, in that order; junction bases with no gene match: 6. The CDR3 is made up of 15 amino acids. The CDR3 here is CASSSPGQRNTEAFF. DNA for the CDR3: TGTGCCAGCAGTTCTCCGGGACAGCGGAACACTGAAGCTTTCTTT.

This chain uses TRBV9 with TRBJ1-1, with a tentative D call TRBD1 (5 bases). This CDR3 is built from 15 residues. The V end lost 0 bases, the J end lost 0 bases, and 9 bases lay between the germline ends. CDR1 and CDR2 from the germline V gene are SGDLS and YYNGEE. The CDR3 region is CASSVVGVMNTEAFF. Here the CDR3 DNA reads TGTGCCAGCAGCGTAGTGGGGGTCATGAACACTGAAGCTTTCTTT.

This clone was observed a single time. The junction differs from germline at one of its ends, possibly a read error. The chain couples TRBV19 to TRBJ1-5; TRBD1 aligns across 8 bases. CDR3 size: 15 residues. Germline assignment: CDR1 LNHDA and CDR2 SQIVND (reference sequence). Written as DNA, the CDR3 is TGTGCCAGTGGTATGACAGGGGCACCCGATCAGCCCCAGCATTTT. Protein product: CASGMTGAPDQPQHF.

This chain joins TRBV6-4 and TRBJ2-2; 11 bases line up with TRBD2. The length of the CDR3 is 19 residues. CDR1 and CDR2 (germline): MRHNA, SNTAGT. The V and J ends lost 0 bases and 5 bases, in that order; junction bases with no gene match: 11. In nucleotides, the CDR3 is TGTGCCAGCAGTGACTCCCCCCTAGCGGGAGGATTGAGGACCGGGGAGCTGTTTTTT. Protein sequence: CASSDSPLAGGLRTGELFF.

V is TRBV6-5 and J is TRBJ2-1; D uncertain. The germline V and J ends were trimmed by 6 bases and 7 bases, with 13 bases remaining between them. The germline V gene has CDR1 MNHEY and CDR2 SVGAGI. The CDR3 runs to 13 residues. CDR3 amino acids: CASRTASVNEQFF. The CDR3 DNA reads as TGTGCCAGCAGAACGGCTTCTGTGAATGAGCAGTTCTTC.